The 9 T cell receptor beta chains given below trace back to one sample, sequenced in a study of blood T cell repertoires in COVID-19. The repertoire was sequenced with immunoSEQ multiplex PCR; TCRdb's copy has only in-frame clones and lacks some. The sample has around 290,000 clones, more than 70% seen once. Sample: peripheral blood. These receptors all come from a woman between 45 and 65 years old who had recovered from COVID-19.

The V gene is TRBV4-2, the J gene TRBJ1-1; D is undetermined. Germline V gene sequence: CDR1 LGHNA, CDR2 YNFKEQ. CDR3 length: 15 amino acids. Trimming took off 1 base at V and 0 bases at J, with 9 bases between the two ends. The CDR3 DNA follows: TGTGCCAGCAGCCAAGTGAGGAGGGTGAACACTGAAGCTTTCTTT. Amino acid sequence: CASSQVRRVNTEAFF.

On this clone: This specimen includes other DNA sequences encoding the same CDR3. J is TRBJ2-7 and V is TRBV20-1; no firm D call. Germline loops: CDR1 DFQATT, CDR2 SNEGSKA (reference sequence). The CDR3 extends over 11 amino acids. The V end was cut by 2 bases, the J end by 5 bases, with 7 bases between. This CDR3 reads CSARSGHEQYF. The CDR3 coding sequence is TGCAGTGCTAGATCAGGCCACGAGCAGTACTTC.

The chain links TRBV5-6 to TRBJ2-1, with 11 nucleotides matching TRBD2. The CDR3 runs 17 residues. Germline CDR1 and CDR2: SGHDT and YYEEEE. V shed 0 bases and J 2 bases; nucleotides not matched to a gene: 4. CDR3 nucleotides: TGTGCCAGCAGCTTGGGACTAGCGGGGATTACCTACAATGAGCAGTTCTTC. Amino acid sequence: CASSLGLAGITYNEQFF.

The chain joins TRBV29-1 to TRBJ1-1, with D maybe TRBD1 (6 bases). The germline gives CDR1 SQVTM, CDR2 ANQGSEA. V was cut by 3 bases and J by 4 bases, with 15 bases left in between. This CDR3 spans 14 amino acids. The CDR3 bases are TGCAGCGTTGAGGGGGGGAACAGGGTCACTGAAGCTTTCTTT. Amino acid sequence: CSVEGGNRVTEAFF. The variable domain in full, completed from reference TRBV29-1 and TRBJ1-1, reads SAVISQKPSRDICQRGTSLTIQCQVDSQVTMMFWYRQQPGQSLTLIATANQGSEATYESGFVIDKFPISRPNLTFSTLTVSNMSPEDSSIYLCSVEGGNRVTEAFFGQGTRLTVV.

CDR3 nucleotide sequence: TGTGCCAGCAGTTTGAAGTTGGGCGATCAGCCCCAGCATTTT. Translation: CASSLKLGDQPQHF. The chain combines TRBV28 with TRBJ1-5; no clear D. The germline gives CDR1 MDHEN, CDR2 SYDVKM. Trimming shortened V by 3 bases and J by 5 bases, and 11 bases separated the two germline ends. This CDR3 spans 14 amino acids.

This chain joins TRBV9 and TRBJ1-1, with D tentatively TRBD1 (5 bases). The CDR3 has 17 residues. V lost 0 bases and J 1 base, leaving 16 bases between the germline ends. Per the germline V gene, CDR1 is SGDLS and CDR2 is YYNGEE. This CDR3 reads CASSVGFKGGTNTEAFF. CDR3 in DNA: TGTGCCAGCAGCGTAGGGTTTAAGGGCGGGACGAACACTGAAGCTTTCTTT.

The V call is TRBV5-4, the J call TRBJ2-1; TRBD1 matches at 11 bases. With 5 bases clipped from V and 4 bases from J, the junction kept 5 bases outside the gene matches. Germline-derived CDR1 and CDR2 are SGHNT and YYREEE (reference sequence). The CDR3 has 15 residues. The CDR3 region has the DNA TGTGCCAGCAGTCCTGGGACAGGGGGATACAATGAGCAGTTCTTC. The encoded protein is CASSPGTGGYNEQFF. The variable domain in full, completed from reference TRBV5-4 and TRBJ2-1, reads ETGVTQSPTHLIKTRGQQVTLRCSSQSGHNTVSWYQQALGQGPQFIFQYYREEENGRGNFPPRFSGLQFPNYSSELNVNALELDDSALYLCASSPGTGGYNEQFFGPGTRLTVL.

This CDR3 is CASSQSPGQHNEQFF. The CDR3 nucleotides read TGTGCCAGCAGCCAGAGCCCGGGACAACACAATGAGCAGTTCTTC. This sequence joins TRBV6-6 and TRBJ2-1, with D perhaps TRBD1 (6 bases). The CDR3 sequence is 15 residues long. CDR1 and CDR2 from the germline V gene are MNHNY and SVGAGI (reference sequence). V dropped 6 bases and J dropped 5 bases, with 17 bases sitting between them.

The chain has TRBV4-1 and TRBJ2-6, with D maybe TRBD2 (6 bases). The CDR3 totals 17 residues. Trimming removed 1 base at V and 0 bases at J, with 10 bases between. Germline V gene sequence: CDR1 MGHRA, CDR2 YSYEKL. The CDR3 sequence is CASSQVAGSSGANVLTF. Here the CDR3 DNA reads TGCGCCAGCAGCCAAGTGGCCGGGAGCTCTGGGGCCAACGTCCTGACTTTC.